A selection of T cell receptor beta chains follows, all from one sample in a study of CD8 T cells in Susac syndrome. TCRdb re-called the immunoSEQ multiplex PCR reads with MiXCR, one entry per CDR3 protein. This sample has about 200,000 distinct CDR3 sequences, with 85% to 95% found just once. Sequencing was done on a sample of CD4+ T cells from PBMCs. Receptors originate from a human donor in good health. CDR3s include the opening cysteine and the closing phenylalanine or tryptophan. Fields, in order: V gene, D gene, J gene, CDR3 protein. The D gene is left open where the match is weak.

>TRBV29-1|TRBD2|TRBJ2-1
CSGMGTSHNEQFF
>TRBV23-1|NA|TRBJ1-5
CARGRGERQPQHF
>TRBV2|NA|TRBJ2-2
CASSEAGGNTGELFF
>TRBV5-1|NA|TRBJ2-1
CASSAGGEQFF
>TRBV9|NA|TRBJ1-1
CASSVGPMNTEAFF
>TRBV20-1|NA|TRBJ2-3
CSEDGRTDTQYF
>TRBV6-2/TRBV6-3|TRBD2|TRBJ2-1
CASSPLAGFSYNEQFF
>TRBV3-1|TRBD1|TRBJ2-3
CASSQEDRGGYTQYF
>TRBV12-3/TRBV12-4|NA|TRBJ2-5
CASTTVQETQYF
>TRBV27|NA|TRBJ2-5
CASSGGQWETQYF
>TRBV14|NA|TRBJ2-6
CALTTPSVAGANVLTF
>TRBV4-3|NA|TRBJ2-3
CASSQFQDTQYF
>TRBV3-1|NA|TRBJ1-5
CASSQVGFQPQHF
>TRBV7-9|NA|TRBJ1-3
CASSPLGNTIYF
>TRBV4-3|NA|TRBJ2-5
CASSQDLGDQETQYF
>TRBV20-1|NA|TRBJ2-3
CSASSLSGSTDTQYF
>TRBV3-1|TRBD1|TRBJ2-5
CASSSTGTGKETQYF
>TRBV7-9|NA|TRBJ1-5
CASRNDRNQPQHF
>TRBV6-6|NA|TRBJ1-5
CASRPTPQEAQHF
>TRBV9|NA|TRBJ2-1
CASSTTPVGEQFF
>TRBV9|NA|TRBJ2-6
CASSVERGLGANVLTF
>TRBV7-3|NA|TRBJ2-1
CASSPPGKRFEQFF
>TRBV29-1|NA|TRBJ1-2
CSVEVKTGYGYTF
>TRBV29-1|NA|TRBJ2-2
CSVGQGWGGSTGSGELFF
>TRBV3-1|NA|TRBJ2-5
CASSQARQETQYF
>TRBV20-1|NA|TRBJ1-2
CSARGQRVYGYTF
>TRBV3-1|TRBD2|TRBJ2-2
CASSRGASGTGELFF
>TRBV20-1|NA|TRBJ2-3
CSATPDGTDTQYF
>TRBV12-3/TRBV12-4|NA|TRBJ1-5
CASSLDRVTQHF
>TRBV29-1|NA|TRBJ2-1
CSVERQPNEQFF
>TRBV5-6|NA|TRBJ1-1
CASRQGRLNTEAFF
>TRBV7-9|NA|TRBJ2-5
CASSNLQGIPFQETQYF
>TRBV11-2|TRBD1|TRBJ2-1
CASSLDRDSEFF
>TRBV4-3|TRBD1|TRBJ1-2
CASSQGPSPGQGDGYTF
>TRBV5-1|NA|TRBJ2-7
CASSLDRASYEQYF
>TRBV20-1|TRBD1|TRBJ2-1
CSAPPRDRGYEQFF
>TRBV7-2|NA|TRBJ2-7
CASSRSYEQYF
>TRBV27|TRBD1|TRBJ1-1
CASSLIAGQGINTEAFF
>TRBV19|NA|TRBJ1-5
CASSMEGPHNQPQHF
>TRBV24-1|NA|TRBJ2-1
CATSRGAYNEQFF